Each of the 23 T cell receptor beta chains below was sequenced from the same sample in a study of shared clonotypes between healthy human individuals (dated by TCRdb to 2018 to 2020). The library came from the immunoSEQ multiplex PCR assay. TCRdb obtained this table from immuneACCESS and retained in-frame rearrangements with V and J assigned. These tables miss some clones; where compared with another copy, unresolved V genes account for less than half of the shortfall, and the remainder is unexplained. In all, the sample holds about half a million clones, and 79% of those were seen once. The biggest ten clones account for 10% to 15% of the sample. The specimen sequenced was PBMCs. These receptors originate from a woman between 40 and 50 years old in good health. Some clones in this sample may be carry-over from other donors' samples.

The J gene is TRBJ1-1, the V gene TRBV4-2; no reliable D call. Deletions cut 5 bases from V and 7 bases from J, with 11 bases between. The CDR3 covers 12 residues. Germline V gives CDR1 LGHNA, CDR2 YNFKEQ. CDR3 sequence (DNA): TGTGCCAGCAGCGAAGGGCCATATGAAGCTTTCTTT. It translates to CASSEGPYEAFF.

This clone was counted once. The chain has TRBV2 and TRBJ1-1; D unclear. Germline CDR1 and CDR2: SNHLY and FYNNEI. CDR3 length: 13 residues. The ends were cut back, 8 bases at V and 0 bases at J, with 10 bases in the middle. CDR3 region: CASGPEMNTEAFF. Written as DNA, the CDR3 is TGTGCCAGCGGCCCTGAGATGAACACTGAAGCTTTCTTT.

The chain employs TRBV27 and TRBJ2-1, with 13 nucleotides matching TRBD2. CDR1 is MNHEY and CDR2 is SMNVEV in the germline V gene (reference sequence). V shed 7 bases, J shed 6 bases, and the junction held 6 bases outside the gene matches. The CDR3 spans 15 residues. The DNA of the CDR3 is TGTGCCAGCATGACTAGCGGGAGGAGGATCAATGAGCAGTTCTTC. Translated: CASMTSGRRINEQFF.

The chain couples TRBV6-1 to TRBJ2-5; D gene unclear. Trimming left V 6 bases short and J 2 bases short, with 16 bases between. CDR3 length: 15 amino acids. Germline V gene data show CDR1 as MNHNS and CDR2 as SASEGT. CDR3 coding DNA: TGTGCCAGCAGAGGATCCTCGGGCCGACAAGAGACCCAGTACTTC. Encoded protein: CASRGSSGRQETQYF.

The table lists this clone with a count of one. The rearrangement links TRBV2 to TRBJ2-2, with D tentatively TRBD2 (5 bases). This CDR3 contains 15 residues. V lost 10 bases, J lost 0 bases, and 15 bases lay in between. In germline, CDR1 is SNHLY, CDR2 FYNNEI. The chain's CDR3 is CATGLQPANTGELFF. The CDR3 nucleotides are TGTGCCACCGGACTCCAACCAGCGAACACCGGGGAGCTGTTTTTT.

The chain uses TRBV7-2 and TRBJ2-3; D is possibly TRBD1 or TRBD2 (5 bases each). Per germline, CDR1 SGHTA and CDR2 FQGNSA. The CDR3 runs 15 residues. Deletions cut 5 bases from V and 8 bases from J, with 20 bases between. The CDR3 DNA reads as TGTGCCAGCAGCCGAAAACTAGGGGATGTGGCTACGCAGTATTTT. Translation gives CASSRKLGDVATQYF.

The chain has TRBV7-2 and TRBJ2-3; 8 bases are a match to TRBD2. Losses at the gene ends were 1 base for V and 2 bases for J; bases not matched to a gene: 5. CDR1 SGHTA and CDR2 FQGNSA come from the germline V gene. This CDR3 comprises 16 residues. The CDR3 DNA reads as TGTGCCAGCAGCTTAGGGCCAGCGGGAGCCACAGATACGCAGTATTTT. The encoded protein is CASSLGPAGATDTQYF. Full variable domain (outside the CDR3, taken from reference TRBV7-2 and TRBJ2-3): GAGVSQSPSNKVTEKGKDVELRCDPISGHTALYWYRQSLGQGLEFLIYFQGNSAPDKSGLPSDRFSAERTGGSVSTLTIQRTQQEDSAVYLCASSLGPAGATDTQYFGPGTRLTVL.

The sample holds a few counts of this clone. The chain uses TRBV4-1 and TRBJ2-7, with 10 bases that match TRBD2. J gave up 7 bases and V 1 base, and 7 bases lay outside the gene matches. The CDR3 is made up of 15 amino acids. In germline, CDR1 is MGHRA, CDR2 YSYEKL. The CDR3 sequence is CASSQVLSLAGEQYF. CDR3 bases: TGCGCCAGCAGCCAAGTCCTTTCACTAGCGGGGGAGCAGTACTTC.

The chain recombines TRBV5-4 with TRBJ2-3, with D hard to call. V gave up 4 bases and J gave up 6 bases, with 9 bases separating them. Germline CDR1 is SGHNT and CDR2 is YYREEE (reference sequence). CDR3 size: 12 residues. CDR3 nucleotide sequence: TGTGCCAGCAGCCCAGGACCGGATACGCAGTATTTT. Encoded protein: CASSPGPDTQYF. Combining the CDR3 with reference TRBV5-4 and TRBJ2-3 gives the whole variable domain ETGVTQSPTHLIKTRGQQVTLRCSSQSGHNTVSWYQQALGQGPQFIFQYYREEENGRGNFPPRFSGLQFPNYSSELNVNALELDDSALYLCASSPGPDTQYFGPGTRLTVL.

V usage is TRBV9 and J usage is TRBJ2-6; D is ambiguous. The germline gives CDR1 SGDLS, CDR2 YYNGEE. Trimming left V 4 bases short and J 0 bases short, with 8 bases between. The CDR3 totals 15 residues. CDR3 region: CASSPRTSGANVLTF. CDR3 DNA: TGTGCCAGCAGCCCTCGGACCTCTGGGGCCAACGTCCTGACTTTC. Complete variable domain (other parts from reference TRBV9 and TRBJ2-6): DSGVTQTPKHLITATGQRVTLRCSPRSGDLSVYWYQQSLDQGLQFLIQYYNGEERAKGNILERFSAQQFPDLHSELNLSSLELGDSALYFCASSPRTSGANVLTFGAGSRLTVL.

V usage is TRBV11-1 and J usage is TRBJ2-3; tentatively, D is TRBD2 (6 bases). The germline V and J ends were trimmed by 3 bases and 2 bases, with 9 bases remaining between them. Germline lookup yields CDR1 SGHAT and CDR2 FQDESV (reference sequence). The CDR3 runs to 14 residues. CDR3 amino acids: CASSLGRFTDTQYF. The CDR3 DNA reads as TGTGCCAGCAGCTTGGGGAGGTTCACAGATACGCAGTATTTT.

This clone was found a few times. The V call is TRBV28, the J call TRBJ2-7, with TRBD1 identical over 10 bases. Germline assignment: CDR1 MDHEN and CDR2 SYDVKM. Germline trimming cut 2 bases from V and 3 bases from J; bases unmatched to any gene: 4. The CDR3 is 15 amino acids. The CDR3 nucleotides read TGTGCCAGCAGTTTAGTGGGGACAGGGGACTACGAGCAGTACTTC. Encoded protein: CASSLVGTGDYEQYF.

CDR3 amino acids: CASRDTGGPSNTEAFF. CDR3 sequence (DNA): TGTGCCAGCAGGGACACCGGGGGGCCTTCGAACACTGAAGCTTTCTTT. J is TRBJ1-1 and V is TRBV27; tentatively, D is TRBD1 (6 bases). The CDR3 runs 16 residues. CDR1 and CDR2 (germline): MNHEY, SMNVEV (reference sequence). The V end lost 6 bases, the J end lost 1 base, and 18 bases lay between the germline ends.

V is TRBV5-1 and J is TRBJ2-7; 7 nucleotides match TRBD1. This CDR3 comprises 15 residues. CDR1 and CDR2 (germline): SGHRS, YFSETQ. V was clipped by 3 bases and J by 2 bases; unmatched bases: 8. Here the CDR3 DNA reads TGCGCCAGCAGCTCAACCGGGACAGTAACCTACGAGCAGTACTTC. Translating it yields CASSSTGTVTYEQYF.

The chain uses TRBV10-3 and TRBJ2-5; D is possibly TRBD1 (5 bases). The germline V gene encodes CDR1 ENHRY and CDR2 SYGVKD. This CDR3 is built from 16 residues. The germline V and J ends were trimmed by 2 bases and 0 bases, with 13 bases remaining between them. The CDR3 here is CAISERGSPNQETQYF. The CDR3 DNA reads TGTGCCATCAGTGAGAGGGGTAGCCCCAACCAAGAGACCCAGTACTTC.

CDR3 sequence: CAISTEGLQPQHF. For the CDR3, the DNA is TGTGCCATCAGTACAGAGGGGCTCCAGCCCCAGCATTTT. The chain employs TRBV10-3 and TRBJ1-5; TRBD1 is a possible D gene (5 bases). CDR3 size: 13 residues. Per germline, CDR1 ENHRY and CDR2 SYGVKD. The V and J ends lost 5 bases and 7 bases respectively, with 12 bases between them.

With respect to this clone: This sample also contains other DNA sequences that code for the same CDR3. The chain couples TRBV7-3 to TRBJ2-1, with 9 nucleotides matching TRBD2. V shed 4 bases, J shed 1 base, and the junction held 2 bases outside the gene matches. Germline values: CDR1 SGHTA, CDR2 FQGTGA. This CDR3 has 15 residues. CDR3 sequence reads: CASSSLAGSYNEQFF. In DNA, the CDR3 is TGTGCCAGCAGCTCTCTAGCGGGATCCTACAATGAGCAGTTCTTC.

With respect to this clone: The same CDR3 is also encoded by other DNA sequences in this sample. The chain combines TRBV9 with TRBJ2-7; D call uncertain. Germline-derived CDR1 and CDR2 are SGDLS and YYNGEE. The CDR3 has 12 residues. Deletions cut 3 bases from V and 0 bases from J, with 4 bases between. The CDR3 is CASSGSSYEQYF. CDR3 DNA sequence: TGTGCCAGCAGCGGAAGCTCCTACGAGCAGTACTTC.

The J gene is TRBJ2-3, the V gene TRBV7-3; 8 bases are shared with TRBD1. CDR3 length: 14 amino acids. The junction had 2 bases not matched to a gene; V was cut back by 1 base and J by 5 bases. Germline CDR1 is SGHTA and CDR2 is FQGTGA. CDR3 protein: CASSLRQGKDTQYF. The CDR3 nucleotides read TGTGCCAGCAGCTTAAGACAGGGGAAAGATACGCAGTATTTT.

This chain links TRBV19 with TRBJ1-5; 8 nucleotides align to TRBD1. V was pared by 6 bases and J by 3 bases, with 4 bases of the junction left unmatched. CDR3 length: 14 residues. Germline assignment: CDR1 LNHDA and CDR2 SQIVND (reference sequence). The CDR3 nucleotides read TGTGCCAGTAGACGACAGGGGTTCAATCAGCCCCAGCATTTT. The encoded protein is CASRRQGFNQPQHF.

This clone was recorded once. V and J are TRBV5-1 and TRBJ1-1, with 9 bases matching TRBD1. This CDR3 has 17 amino acids. J lost 4 bases, V lost 0 bases, and 10 bases had no gene match. CDR1 SGHRS and CDR2 YFSETQ come from the germline V gene. The CDR3 DNA sequence: TGCGCCAGCAGCTTGGGGCCACAGGGGGCGAAAGGCACTGAAGCTTTCTTT. Protein product: CASSLGPQGAKGTEAFF.

The chain employs TRBV15 and TRBJ1-1; weak D call: TRBD1 (5 bases). V lost 8 bases to trimming and J lost 1 base, with 11 bases between them. The CDR3 contains 13 residues. Germline CDR1 is LNHNV and CDR2 is YYDKDF (reference sequence). CDR3 protein: CATLQTANTEAFF. CDR3 sequence (DNA): TGTGCCACCCTCCAGACAGCGAACACTGAAGCTTTCTTT. Full variable domain (remainder filled in from reference TRBV15 and TRBJ1-1): DAMVIQNPRYQVTQFGKPVTLSCSQTLNHNVMYWYQQKSSQAPKLLFHYYDKDFNNEADTPDNFQSRRPNTSFCFLDIRSPGLGDTAMYLCATLQTANTEAFFGQGTRLTVV.

The chain joins TRBV5-6 to TRBJ2-5, with D maybe TRBD1 (6 bases). V was clipped by 2 bases and J by 4 bases, with 15 bases between them. Germline values: CDR1 SGHDT, CDR2 YYEEEE. This CDR3 comprises 15 residues. The CDR3 sequence: CASSLLQGSRETQYF. The DNA of the CDR3 is TGTGCCAGCAGCTTACTCCAGGGGTCCCGAGAGACCCAGTACTTC. Together with reference TRBV5-6 and TRBJ2-5, the CDR3 gives the full variable domain: DAGVTQSPTHLIKTRGQQVTLRCSPKSGHDTVSWYQQALGQGPQFIFQYYEEEERQRGNFPDRFSGHQFPNYSSELNVNALLLGDSALYLCASSLLQGSRETQYFGPGTRLLVL.